This note documents a single T cell receptor (beta chain) sequence. It has no known antigen specificity. No base quality information exists; no much larger clone differs at one position. These data originate in a study of CD8+ T cells in alopecia areata (dated by TCRdb to the late 2010s). Regarding the study in general: Treated patients were enrolled in an open-label pilot trial of oral tofacitinib at 5 to 10 mg twice daily for moderate-to-severe alopecia areata. Patients received tofacitinib for 6 to 18 months and were then followed off drug for 6 months to check for delayed response and recurrence. In both human patients and the C3H/HeJ mouse model, the study applied high-throughput TCRbeta sequencing to look at T cell clonal expansion in alopecia areata. Scalp tissue and sorted CD4+ and CD8+ peripheral blood T cells from patchy and totalis/universalis alopecia areata patients and from healthy controls were covered by human TCRbeta sequencing. Biopsies were taken from tofacitinib-treated patients at baseline and again at 4 and 24 weeks into treatment, and several of those patients also had a later scalp biopsy. Clonality in the scalp was compared among normal scalp (n=4), patchy alopecia areata scalp (n=8), and alopecia totalis/universalis scalp (n=8). RNA was obtained with the PAXgene miRNA kit for fixed scalp, the miRNeasy kit for PBMCs, and the RNeasy kit for mouse skin. TCRbeta CDR3 regions were amplified by immunoSEQ multiplex PCR with 35 Vbeta forward and 13 Jbeta reverse primers. Overall study outcomes, separate from this receptor: Unlike mouse skin, which is dominated by gammadelta T cells, normal human skin has resident alphabeta T cells that are also sequenced, and this complicates analysis of the scalp TCR repertoire. Compared with mice, TCR sequences shared between patients were less clear, possibly partly because of HLA diversity across the patient population. Compared with normal scalp, lesional scalp had higher clonality and more expanded CD8+ clones, particularly in alopecia totalis/universalis, a pattern that suggests antigenic drive.

CDR1 SGHRS and CDR2 YFSETQ were looked up in the germline V gene. Relative to germline, V is 2 bases shorter and J is 3 bases shorter, with 17 bases between their ends. The CDR3 covers 16 residues, taking in both the cysteine and the phenylalanine. Solely the CDR3 DNA is kept, with 48 bases framed from the first base. In light of the paper, this sample's time point label describes: baseline before oral tofacitinib. Lesional scalp punch biopsies and peripheral blood were obtained from alopecia areata patients. After PBMCs were isolated by density centrifugation and stained for CD3, CD4 and CD8, a FACSAria was used to sort CD4+ and CD8+ T cells. The library was built by means of the immunoSEQ multiplex PCR assay. RNA was extracted from all samples and reverse transcribed into cDNA, which served as template for TCR sequencing. SuperScript III was used to make first-strand cDNA, primed with a 2:1 mix of oligo-dT and random hexamers. Amplification bias was assessed with a synthetic immune receptor repertoire, and residual bias was removed computationally. The original methods were these. After raw reads were preprocessed to remove errors, the CDR3 was defined following IMGT conventions as running from the conserved cysteine to phenylalanine. Clonality was calculated as 1 minus Shannon entropy normalized by log2 of the number of productive unique TCRs. CD4 or CD8 identity of scalp clones was inferred by cross-referencing scalp TCRbeta sequences with sorted blood CD4 and CD8 repertoires. TCRdb's version of the immuneACCESS table is confined to in-frame rearrangements and falls short of the full clone set. An unresolved V gene accounts for under half of the shortfall where checked; the remainder is of unknown origin. The DNA was the basis for D and trimming; V, J and clone size are from that table. The sample data list approximately 59,000 clones, and roughly 44% of these were observed just once. The ten largest clones take up about 15% of the sample.

The clonotype originates from a human donor with alopecia areata. Sequencing was performed on CD8+ T cells sorted from blood, taken at week 0. The sequence is built from TRBV5-1 and TRBJ1-1; the D gene cannot be named for sure. The sequenced DNA is TGCGCCAGCAGCTTCGGCTGGGCGCCAGAGCACACTGAAGCTTTCTTT. Its protein is CASSFGWAPEHTEAFF.